This T cell receptor (beta chain) was documented in a study of T cells in Graves' hyperthyroidism and ophthalmopathy. CDR3 length equals 14 residues. Germline assignment: CDR1 LNHNV and CDR2 YYDKDF (reference sequence). Amplification yielded TCR beta CDR3 regions, with RNA transcripts as the source. The TCR CDR3 first-round RT-PCR relied on the HTBI primer set. One entry per CDR3 protein, called by TCRdb with MiXCR from the multiplex PCR reads. This table has almost 600,000 distinct CDR3 sequences, under 60% appearing once. Stable disease denoted Graves' hyperthyroidism without ophthalmopathy progression within 18 months. For the diagnoses, clinical symptoms, serum thyroxine and TRAb, thyroid ultrasound and orbital computed tomography were used. Concerning this clonotype itself: The junction departs from the called germline gene at one end, perhaps through a read error.

The sequencing sample was made of peripheral blood or thyroid tissue (not recorded which). The V and J genes are TRBV15 and TRBJ2-7, with D maybe TRBD2 (6 bases). The J call is uncertain, as TRBJ2-1 better fits the DNA end. The source is a woman between 18 and 30 years old with Graves' hyperthyroidism. The CDR3 bases are TGTGCCACCAGCAGAGTGGGCGGGAACAATGTGCAGTTCTTC. As protein: CATSRVGGNNVQFF.